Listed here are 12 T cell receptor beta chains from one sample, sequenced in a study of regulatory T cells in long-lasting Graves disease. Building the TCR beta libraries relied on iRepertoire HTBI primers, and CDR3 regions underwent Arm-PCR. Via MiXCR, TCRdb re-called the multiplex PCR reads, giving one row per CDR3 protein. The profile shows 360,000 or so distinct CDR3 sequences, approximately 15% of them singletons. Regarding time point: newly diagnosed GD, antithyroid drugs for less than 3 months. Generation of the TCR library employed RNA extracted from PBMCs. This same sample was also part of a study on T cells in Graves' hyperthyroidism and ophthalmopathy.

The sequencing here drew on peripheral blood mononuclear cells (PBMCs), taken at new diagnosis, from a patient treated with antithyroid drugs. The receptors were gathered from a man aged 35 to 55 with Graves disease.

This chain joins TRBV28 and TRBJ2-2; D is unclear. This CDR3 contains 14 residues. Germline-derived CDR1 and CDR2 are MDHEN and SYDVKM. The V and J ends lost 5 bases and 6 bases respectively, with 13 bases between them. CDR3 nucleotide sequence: TGTGCCAGCAGTCACTTGGTGACGGCCGGGGAGCTGTTTTTT. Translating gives CASSHLVTAGELFF. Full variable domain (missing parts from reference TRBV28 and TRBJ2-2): DVKVTQSSRYLVKRTGEKVFLECVQDMDHENMFWYRQDPGLGLRLIYFSYDVKMKEKGDIPEGYSVSREKKERFSLILESASTNQTSMYLCASSHLVTAGELFFGEGSRLTVL.

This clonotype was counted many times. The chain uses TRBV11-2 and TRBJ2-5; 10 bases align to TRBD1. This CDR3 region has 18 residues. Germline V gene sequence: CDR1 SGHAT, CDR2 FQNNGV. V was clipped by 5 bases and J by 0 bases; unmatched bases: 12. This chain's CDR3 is CASSLLTGGAINQETQYF. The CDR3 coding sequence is TGTGCCAGCAGCCTCCTGACAGGGGGCGCGATCAACCAAGAGACCCAGTACTTC.

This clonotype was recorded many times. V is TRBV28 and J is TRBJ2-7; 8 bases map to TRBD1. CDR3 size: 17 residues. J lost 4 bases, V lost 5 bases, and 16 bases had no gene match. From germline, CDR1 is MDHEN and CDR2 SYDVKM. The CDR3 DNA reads TGTGCCAGCAGTCCCCCCCGGACAGGGCCCCAATCTTACGAGCAGTACTTC. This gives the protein CASSPPRTGPQSYEQYF.

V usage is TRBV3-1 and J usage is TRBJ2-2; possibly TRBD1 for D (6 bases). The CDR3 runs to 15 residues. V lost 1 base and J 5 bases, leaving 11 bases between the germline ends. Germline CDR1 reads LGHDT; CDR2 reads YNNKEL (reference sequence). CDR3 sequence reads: CASSQGLRGTGELFF. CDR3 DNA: TGTGCCAGCAGCCAAGGTCTCAGGGGAACCGGGGAGCTGTTTTTT.

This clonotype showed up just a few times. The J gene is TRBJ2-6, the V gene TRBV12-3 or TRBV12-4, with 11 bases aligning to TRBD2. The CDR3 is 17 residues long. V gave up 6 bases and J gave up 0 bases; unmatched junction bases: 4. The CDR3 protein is CASRVSGGASGANVLTF. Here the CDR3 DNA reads TGTGCCAGCAGAGTTAGCGGGGGGGCCTCTGGGGCCAACGTCCTGACTTTC.

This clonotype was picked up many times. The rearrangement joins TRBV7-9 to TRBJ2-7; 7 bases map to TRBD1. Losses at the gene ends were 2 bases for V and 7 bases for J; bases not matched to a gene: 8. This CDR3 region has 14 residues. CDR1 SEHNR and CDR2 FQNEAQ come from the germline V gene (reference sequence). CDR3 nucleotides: TGTGCCAGCAGCTTAATGTCCGGACAGGAGGAGCAGTACTTC. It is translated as CASSLMSGQEEQYF.

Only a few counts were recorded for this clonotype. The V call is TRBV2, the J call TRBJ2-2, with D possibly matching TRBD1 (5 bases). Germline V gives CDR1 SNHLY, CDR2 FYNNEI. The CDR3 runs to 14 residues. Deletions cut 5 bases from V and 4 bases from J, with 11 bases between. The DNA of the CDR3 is TGTGCCAGCAGTTGGGCAGGGCCCACCGGGGAGCTGTTTTTT. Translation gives CASSWAGPTGELFF.

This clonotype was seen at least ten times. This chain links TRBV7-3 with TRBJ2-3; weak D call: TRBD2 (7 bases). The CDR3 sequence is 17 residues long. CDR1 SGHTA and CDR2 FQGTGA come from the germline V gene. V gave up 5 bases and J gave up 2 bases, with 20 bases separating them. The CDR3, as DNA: TGTGCCAGCAGCCTAAAGGGGGGGACTTATGACACAGATACGCAGTATTTT. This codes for CASSLKGGTYDTDTQYF. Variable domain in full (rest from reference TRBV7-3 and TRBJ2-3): GAGVSQTPSNKVTEKGKYVELRCDPISGHTALYWYRQSLGQGPEFLIYFQGTGAADDSGLPNDRFFAVRPEGSVSTLKIQRTERGDSAVYLCASSLKGGTYDTDTQYFGPGTRLTVL.

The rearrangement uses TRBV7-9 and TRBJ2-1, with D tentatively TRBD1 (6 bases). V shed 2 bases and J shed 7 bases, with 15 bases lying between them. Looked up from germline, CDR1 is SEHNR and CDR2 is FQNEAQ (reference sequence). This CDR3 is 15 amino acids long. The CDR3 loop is CASSLFQGTGNEQFF. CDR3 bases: TGTGCCAGCAGCTTATTCCAGGGGACGGGAAATGAGCAGTTCTTC.

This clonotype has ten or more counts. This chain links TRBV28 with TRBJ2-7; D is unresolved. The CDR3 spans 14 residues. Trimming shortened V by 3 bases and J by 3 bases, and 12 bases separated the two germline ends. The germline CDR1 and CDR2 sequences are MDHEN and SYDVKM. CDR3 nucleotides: TGTGCCAGCAGTTTTGGGAACCTCTTCTACGAGCAGTACTTC. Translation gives CASSFGNLFYEQYF.

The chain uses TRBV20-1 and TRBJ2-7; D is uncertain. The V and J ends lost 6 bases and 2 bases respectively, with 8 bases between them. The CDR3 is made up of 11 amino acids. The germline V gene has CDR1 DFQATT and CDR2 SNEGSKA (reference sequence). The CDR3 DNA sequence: TGCAGTGCGGTGAGGACCTACGAGCAGTACTTC. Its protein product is CSAVRTYEQYF.

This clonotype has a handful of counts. DNA for the CDR3: TGTGCCAGCAGCTTTTCGACAGGGGCAAACTATGGCTACACCTTC. Translated: CASSFSTGANYGYTF. J is TRBJ1-2 and V is TRBV7-9; 8 bases are shared with TRBD1. There are 15 residues in the CDR3. CDR1 and CDR2 from the germline V gene are SEHNR and FQNEAQ (reference sequence). Trimming removed 3 bases from V and 2 bases from J; junction bases left unmatched: 5. The whole variable domain, remainder taken from reference TRBV7-9 and TRBJ1-2, is DTGVSQNPRHKITKRGQNVTFRCDPISEHNRLYWYRQTLGQGPEFLTYFQNEAQLEKSRLLSDRFSAERPKGSFSTLEIQRTEQGDSAMYLCASSFSTGANYGYTFGSGTRLTVV.